The source of this T cell receptor beta chain is a study of technical replicates of blood from four donors. The repertoire was sequenced with immunoSEQ multiplex PCR; TCRdb's copy has only in-frame clones and lacks some. The data hold approximately 75,000 clones, with 95% to 98% observed a single time. Trimming left V 3 bases short and J 3 bases short, with 19 bases between. Germline V gene sequence: CDR1 SGHRS, CDR2 YFSETQ. This CDR3 comprises 16 residues. The sample was T cells isolated from PBMCs. This TCR derives from a human donor in good health. The J gene is TRBJ2-7, the V gene TRBV5-1, with D hard to call. The CDR3 is CASSSRLEDGHYEQYF. Written as DNA, the CDR3 is TGCGCCAGCAGCTCTAGATTAGAAGACGGCCACTACGAGCAGTACTTC.